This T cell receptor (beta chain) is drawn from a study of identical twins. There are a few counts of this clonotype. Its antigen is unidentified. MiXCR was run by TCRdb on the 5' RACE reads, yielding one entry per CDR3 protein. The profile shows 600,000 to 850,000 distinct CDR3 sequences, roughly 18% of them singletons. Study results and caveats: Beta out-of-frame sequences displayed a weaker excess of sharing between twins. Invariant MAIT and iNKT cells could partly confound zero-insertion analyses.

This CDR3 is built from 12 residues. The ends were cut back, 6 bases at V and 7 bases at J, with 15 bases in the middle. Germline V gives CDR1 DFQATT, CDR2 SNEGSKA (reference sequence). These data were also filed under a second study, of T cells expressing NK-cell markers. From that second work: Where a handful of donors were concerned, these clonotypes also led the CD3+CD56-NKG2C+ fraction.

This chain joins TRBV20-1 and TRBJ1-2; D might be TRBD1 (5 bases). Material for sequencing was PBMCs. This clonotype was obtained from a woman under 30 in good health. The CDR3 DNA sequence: TGCAGTGCGATCAGGGAAGCGGCTGGCTACACCTTC. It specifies CSAIREAAGYTF.